The 15 T cell receptor beta chains listed next were all sequenced from one sample in a study of CD8 T cells in ankylosing spondylitis (dated by TCRdb to the late 2010s). Library prep was done by 5' RACE. Sequenced on an Illumina HiSeq 2500. Clones were called with MiXCR by TCRdb after fastp trimmed the public reads at Q25, and only in-frame beta chains were retained. A single entry per CDR3 protein holds the most common genes and DNA from its merged rows. The sample profile shows 380,000 or so distinct CDR3 sequences; approximately 22% of them were found once. The top ten hold roughly 14% of the sample. The sample was blood, either unsorted or a sorted T cell fraction (not recorded which). The receptors stem from a male donor with ankylosing spondylitis or in good health (not recorded which).

This clonotype came up a few times. The rearrangement links TRBV11-2 to TRBJ2-1; the D is unclear. The V end was cut by 5 bases, the J end by 3 bases, with 14 bases between. The V gene's germline CDR1 is SGHAT and CDR2 FQNNGV. The CDR3 consists of 15 residues. CDR3 in amino acids: CASSPTDVHYNEQFF. CDR3 nucleotide sequence: TGTGCCAGCAGCCCGACGGACGTTCACTACAATGAGCAGTTCTTC.

This clonotype was observed a handful of times. This chain connects TRBV12-3 or TRBV12-4 to TRBJ1-1; the D is unclear. Trimming removed 3 bases at V and 6 bases at J, with 8 bases between. The CDR3 covers 12 residues. CDR3 sequence reads: CASSLIIAEAFF. In DNA, the CDR3 is TGTGCCAGCAGTTTGATCATAGCTGAAGCTTTCTTT.

This clonotype was counted between two and nine times. The chain's CDR3 is CASSPSGNIQYF. The DNA of the CDR3 is TGTGCCAGCAGCCCTAGTGGAAACATTCAGTACTTC. The chain recombines TRBV9 with TRBJ2-4, with D unresolved. With 4 bases removed from V and 6 bases from J, the gap between germline ends came to 8 bases. The CDR3 length is 12 residues. The V gene's germline CDR1 is SGDLS and CDR2 YYNGEE.

This clonotype has just a few counts. The V and J genes are TRBV21-1 and TRBJ2-5; the D call in the table, TRBD1, was not verified against the DNA. TRBV21-1 is shown as a pseudogene. This CDR3 contains 18 residues. CDR3 DNA sequence: TGTGCCAGCAGCAAAAATCTCCATCAAGGGGGGGCGGCCGGGACCCAGTACTTC. Amino acids: CASSKNLHQGGAAGTQYF.

The chain carries TRBV20-1 and TRBJ1-1, with D unresolved. Per the germline V gene, CDR1 is DFQATT and CDR2 is SNEGSKA (reference sequence). The V and J ends lost 3 bases and 3 bases respectively, with 8 bases between them. The CDR3 has 12 amino acids. The CDR3 sequence: CSASEGYTEAFF. For the CDR3, the DNA is TGCAGTGCTAGTGAAGGTTACACTGAAGCTTTCTTT.

The chain uses TRBV11-1 and TRBJ2-5; 8 nucleotides agree with TRBD1. The CDR3 is 18 amino acids. Germline loops: CDR1 SGHAT, CDR2 FQDESV (reference sequence). The J segment lost 1 base and the V segment lost 5 bases, leaving 15 bases of the junction unmatched. Here the CDR3 DNA reads TGTGCCAGCAGCCACAGCCTTAATCCGACAGGGGCCCAAGAGACCCAGTACTTC. Translation gives CASSHSLNPTGAQETQYF.

The gene calls are TRBV20-1 and TRBJ1-2, with TRBD1 matching over 8 bases. The CDR3 length is 13 residues. The germline V gene has CDR1 DFQATT and CDR2 SNEGSKA (reference sequence). V lost 5 bases, J lost 3 bases, and 5 bases stayed unmatched. The CDR3 reads CSAPQTGDYGYTF. The CDR3 bases are TGCAGTGCTCCCCAGACAGGGGACTATGGCTACACCTTC.

V gene TRBV4-1 combines with J gene TRBJ2-2; D ambiguous. Germline V gene lookup returns CDR1 MGHRA and CDR2 YSYEKL. The V end was cut by 1 base, the J end by 8 bases, with 8 bases between. This CDR3 comprises 13 residues. CDR3 sequence (DNA): TGCGCCAGCAGCCAAGTTAGCAGGGGGGAGCTGTTTTTT. Translated: CASSQVSRGELFF.

This clonotype was observed a few times. The chain carries TRBV2 and TRBJ1-1, with TRBD1 as a possible D gene (5 bases). Germline loops: CDR1 SNHLY, CDR2 FYNNEI. This CDR3 spans 13 amino acids. The V and J ends lost 3 bases and 4 bases respectively, with 9 bases between them. The CDR3: CASSEGGATEAFF. DNA for the CDR3: TGTGCCAGCAGTGAGGGGGGAGCCACTGAAGCTTTCTTT.

This clonotype was picked up a small number of times. The DNA is omitted, as the CDR3 cannot be located on it reliably, and the CDR3 follows TCRdb's listing. The chain carries TRBV12-5 and TRBJ2-2. Ends included, the CDR3 has 14 residues. The germline V gene has CDR1 LGHNT and CDR2 FRNRAP. CDR3 loop: CASGLGMGSGELFF.

This rearrangement joins TRBV3-1 to TRBJ2-7; 7 positions agree with TRBD1. There are 14 residues in the CDR3. J was trimmed by 2 bases and V by 2 bases; bases with no gene match: 3. Germline CDR1 reads LGHDT; CDR2 reads YNNKEL (reference sequence). CDR3 bases: TGTGCCAGCAGCCAACGACAGGGTCCCTACGAGCAGTACTTC. Its translation is CASSQRQGPYEQYF.

The table lists this clonotype with a few counts. The chain uses TRBV12-3 or TRBV12-4 and TRBJ2-5; a weak D match, TRBD2 (6 bases). V was cut by 6 bases and J by 3 bases, with 11 bases left in between. The CDR3 is 13 residues long. The CDR3 sequence is CASRGTYEETQYF. The CDR3 DNA is TGTGCCAGCAGGGGGACTTATGAAGAGACCCAGTACTTC.

This clonotype was detected only once. The chain links TRBV7-6 to TRBJ2-3, with D maybe TRBD2 (5 bases). V was shortened by 5 bases and J by 1 base, with 28 bases between the two germline ends. Germline V gene lookup returns CDR1 SGHVS and CDR2 FNYEAQ. The CDR3 consists of 20 residues. CDR3 nucleotide sequence: TGTGCCAGCAGCCCGGGGTTTATGGACCTCCCCCTTTCTGGCACAGATACGCAGTATTTT. Its protein is CASSPGFMDLPLSGTDTQYF. The variable domain in full, completed from reference TRBV7-6 and TRBJ2-3, reads GAGVSQSPRYKVTKRGQDVALRCDPISGHVSLYWYRQALGQGPEFLTYFNYEAQQDKSGLPNDRFSAERPEGSISTLTIQRTEQRDSAMYRCASSPGFMDLPLSGTDTQYFGPGTRLTVL.

This clonotype was seen more than once but under ten times. The rearrangement joins TRBV6-5 to TRBJ2-1, with 12 bases identical to TRBD2. The germline V gene has CDR1 MNHEY and CDR2 SVGAGI. The CDR3 has 16 amino acids. After removal of 2 bases from V and 8 bases from J, the junction contained 7 bases not matched to a gene. The CDR3 loop is CASSYQLAGGPDEQFF. DNA of the CDR3: TGTGCCAGCAGTTACCAGCTAGCGGGGGGGCCCGATGAGCAGTTCTTC.

This clonotype was observed a few times. The chain combines TRBV11-2 with TRBJ2-7, with 8 bases fitting TRBD1. The V gene's germline CDR1 is SGHAT and CDR2 FQNNGV. V lost 1 base and J lost 0; bases outside the gene matches: 5. This CDR3 is 16 amino acids long. DNA for the CDR3: TGTGCCAGCAGCTTAGGCCACAGGGGGATCTCCTACGAGCAGTACTTC. Its protein product is CASSLGHRGISYEQYF.